Shown below are 27 T cell receptor beta chains from a single sample sequenced in a study of T cell changes during pregnancy in multiple sclerosis. Assay used: immunoSEQ multiplex PCR; TCRdb lists only in-frame clones, some missing. The table records over 50,000 clones, around 87% of them present only once. The specimen sequenced was peripheral blood from another person, used as feeder cells. Receptor source: a human donor whose cells served as feeder cells for cultures in a pregnancy study.

This chain uses TRBV5-8 with TRBJ1-2, with TRBD1 identical over 8 bases. Germline CDR1 SGHTS, CDR2 YDEGEE. The CDR3 covers 15 residues. Trimming removed 1 base from V and 5 bases from J; junction bases left unmatched: 7. The CDR3 spells CASSLSSGGYYGYTF. The CDR3 DNA reads as TGTGCCAGCAGCTTGAGTTCAGGGGGCTATTATGGCTACACCTTC.

With respect to this clone: The same CDR3 is also encoded by other DNA sequences in this sample. The rearrangement joins TRBV4-1 to TRBJ1-3, with unresolved D. Germline values: CDR1 MGHRA, CDR2 YSYEKL. V lost 1 base to trimming and J lost 0 bases, with 7 bases between them. The CDR3 extends over 15 amino acids. The CDR3 loop reads CASSQVVNSGNTIYF. DNA of the CDR3: TGCGCCAGCAGCCAAGTTGTTAACTCTGGAAACACCATATATTTT.

The chain has TRBV6-6 and TRBJ1-5; TRBD1 aligns across 7 bases. The CDR3 is made up of 15 amino acids. The germline V gene has CDR1 MNHNY and CDR2 SVGAGI (reference sequence). V lost 5 bases, J lost 5 bases, and 9 bases stayed unmatched. The CDR3 sequence: CASSLLRGMDQPQHF. DNA for the CDR3: TGTGCCAGCAGTCTCCTCAGGGGGATGGATCAGCCCCAGCATTTT.

The CDR3 DNA sequence: TGCGCCAGCAGCCAAGAGCGGGGGGGCCTCACCGGGGAGCTGTTTTTT. Translation: CASSQERGGLTGELFF. The genes are TRBV4-3 and TRBJ2-2, with 9 nucleotides matching TRBD2. V was pared by 0 bases and J by 4 bases, with 3 bases of the junction left unmatched. There are 16 residues in the CDR3. Germline V gives CDR1 LGHNA, CDR2 YSLEER.

The V call is TRBV7-9, the J call TRBJ2-7, with TRBD2 identical over 7 bases. There are 15 residues in the CDR3. CDR1 is SEHNR, CDR2 FQNEAQ, per germline (reference sequence). J gave up 5 bases and V 1 base, and 8 bases lay outside the gene matches. The CDR3 reads CASSLGEGRWDEQYF. DNA for the CDR3: TGTGCCAGCAGCTTAGGGGAGGGGAGGTGGGACGAGCAGTACTTC.

The chain links TRBV30 to TRBJ1-1, with D perhaps matching TRBD1 (6 bases). The CDR3 extends over 15 amino acids. CDR1 is GTSNPN and CDR2 is SVGIG in the germline V gene (reference sequence). With 2 bases removed from V and 1 base from J, the gap between germline ends came to 14 bases. DNA of the CDR3: TGTGCCTGGAGTTCCGACCAGACAGGGAACACTGAAGCTTTCTTT. It is translated as CAWSSDQTGNTEAFF.

The rearrangement links TRBV5-4 to TRBJ2-2; TRBD2 might be the D (5 bases). CDR1 is SGHNT and CDR2 is YYREEE in the germline V gene (reference sequence). The CDR3 spans 16 residues. Trimming removed 3 bases from V and 6 bases from J, with 18 bases in between. The DNA for the CDR3 is TGTGCCAGCAGCTACCTGACCGTCGGGATGGCCGGGGAGCTGTTTTTT. Amino acid sequence: CASSYLTVGMAGELFF.

This chain joins TRBV19 and TRBJ2-4, with D possibly being TRBD2 (6 bases). Germline lookup yields CDR1 LNHDA and CDR2 SQIVND (reference sequence). This CDR3 has 17 residues. V was clipped by 2 bases and J by 6 bases, with 20 bases between them. DNA of the CDR3: TGTGCCAGTAGTATACGGTCGGAGGGAGACGTTGGAAACATTCAGTACTTC. Translated, it gives CASSIRSEGDVGNIQYF. The full variable domain, its missing parts supplied by reference TRBV19 and TRBJ2-4, is DGGITQSPKYLFRKEGQNVTLSCEQNLNHDAMYWYRQDPGQGLRLIYYSQIVNDFQKGDIAEGYSVSREKKESFPLTVTSAQKNPTAFYLCASSIRSEGDVGNIQYFGAGTRLSVL.

CDR3 residues: CASSPWDSLYEQYF. The CDR3 coding sequence is TGTGCCAGCAGTCCCTGGGACAGTCTCTACGAGCAGTACTTC. V usage is TRBV6-1 and J usage is TRBJ2-7, with 7 bases fitting TRBD1. After removal of 5 bases from V and 3 bases from J, the junction contained 7 bases not matched to a gene. In germline, CDR1 is MNHNS, CDR2 SASEGT. The CDR3 covers 14 residues.

J is TRBJ1-2 and V is TRBV7-2; D is uncertain. Trimming shortened V by 1 base and J by 2 bases, and 17 bases separated the two germline ends. The CDR3 is 17 residues long. In germline, CDR1 is SGHTA, CDR2 FQGNSA. The CDR3 protein is CASSLVRSASANYGYTF. CDR3 bases: TGTGCCAGCAGCTTAGTACGCTCGGCCTCAGCGAACTATGGCTACACCTTC.

V and J are TRBV18 and TRBJ1-1, with D possibly being TRBD1 (5 bases). The germline gives CDR1 KGHSH, CDR2 LQKENI. The CDR3 covers 12 residues. Trimming stripped 2 bases from V and 7 bases from J, with 8 bases between. The CDR3, as DNA: TGTGCCAGCTCACCAGGGGCTGATGAAGCTTTCTTT. Protein: CASSPGADEAFF.

This clone appeared a few times. The germline gene is not matched at one end of the junction; a read error may be the cause. V gene TRBV2 combines with J gene TRBJ1-5; D perhaps matches TRBD1 (5 bases). The CDR3 is made up of 16 amino acids. The germline V gene encodes CDR1 SNHLY and CDR2 FYNNEI. DNA for the CDR3: TGTGCCAGCATTGAAGATTTGGGGGGGAGCAATCAGCCCCAGCATTTT. Protein sequence: CASIEDLGGSNQPQHF. The whole variable domain, filled in from reference TRBV2 and TRBJ1-5, reads EPEVTQTPSHQVTQMGQEVILRCVPISNHLYFYWYRQILGQKVEFLVSFYNNEISEKSEIFDDQFSVERPDGSNFTLKIRSTKLEDSAMYFCASIEDLGGSNQPQHFGDGTRLSIL.

This chain links TRBV19 with TRBJ1-5; D is unresolved. V was shortened by 4 bases and J by 9 bases, with 7 bases between the two germline ends. The CDR3 is 11 amino acids. From germline, CDR1 is LNHDA and CDR2 SQIVND (reference sequence). CDR3 DNA sequence: TGTGCCAGTAGTACCATGGGGCCCCAGCATTTT. Protein: CASSTMGPQHF.

The V and J genes are TRBV4-1 and TRBJ1-6; D is ambiguous. The CDR3 runs 12 residues. V was clipped by 1 base and J by 8 bases, with 3 bases between them. CDR1 and CDR2 from the germline V gene are MGHRA and YSYEKL. DNA for the CDR3: TGCGCCAGCAGCCAAGGTTATTCACCCCTCCACTTT. Amino acids: CASSQGYSPLHF.

The chain has TRBV4-1 and TRBJ1-3; D is ambiguous. The CDR3 is 17 residues long. From germline, CDR1 is MGHRA and CDR2 YSYEKL. V lost 0 bases and J lost 0, with 12 bases in between. The CDR3 loop is CASSQDHGFSSGNTIYF. CDR3 nucleotides: TGCGCCAGCAGCCAAGATCATGGGTTTAGCTCTGGAAACACCATATATTTT.

This chain connects TRBV7-9 to TRBJ1-1; perhaps TRBD1 as D (6 bases). The ends were cut back, 5 bases at V and 0 bases at J, with 13 bases in the middle. The CDR3 contains 15 residues. Germline V gene lookup returns CDR1 SEHNR and CDR2 FQNEAQ (reference sequence). CDR3 nucleotides: TGTGCCAGCAGCGAAAGGACAGTCATGAACACTGAAGCTTTCTTT. It translates to CASSERTVMNTEAFF.

This clone counts as medium-sized. The chain joins TRBV27 to TRBJ2-3; 9 positions agree with TRBD2. This CDR3 has 14 amino acids. Germline CDR1 reads MNHEY; CDR2 reads SMNVEV (reference sequence). Trimming removed 5 bases from V and 6 bases from J; junction bases left unmatched: 6. The CDR3 spells CASSPIAGVDTQYF. As DNA, the CDR3 is TGTGCCAGCAGTCCTATAGCGGGAGTGGATACGCAGTATTTT.

The V gene is TRBV6-5, the J gene TRBJ1-1; D call uncertain. The CDR3 sequence is 11 residues long. Germline V CDR1 and CDR2: MNHEY, SVGAGI. Between the trimmed V and J ends, which lost 5 bases and 8 bases, there was a span of 9 bases. CDR3 residues: CASSRRSEAFF. In nucleotides, the CDR3 is TGTGCCAGCAGTCGACGGAGCGAAGCTTTCTTT.

The rearrangement uses TRBV14 and TRBJ1-4, with D maybe TRBD1 (5 bases). Germline CDR1 and CDR2: SGHDN and FVKESK. CDR3 length: 16 amino acids. Trimming stripped 3 bases from V and 3 bases from J, with 14 bases between. DNA of the CDR3: TGTGCCAGCAGCCACGGCGGGGGACGAGCTAATGAAAAACTGTTTTTT. It codes for CASSHGGGRANEKLFF.

The chain has TRBV28 and TRBJ2-6; TRBD2 matches 9 bases. The J segment lost 2 bases and the V segment lost 5 bases, leaving 16 bases of the junction unmatched. Germline-derived CDR1 and CDR2 are MDHEN and SYDVKM. CDR3 size: 20 residues. CDR3 in amino acids: CASSTRSGLAGPAGANVLTF. CDR3 nucleotide sequence: TGTGCCAGCAGTACCCGGAGCGGGCTAGCGGGACCAGCTGGGGCCAACGTCCTGACTTTC.

This chain joins TRBV28 and TRBJ2-3; TRBD2 matches at 15 bases. The CDR3 has 18 amino acids. Germline trimming cut 6 bases from V and 1 base from J; bases unmatched to any gene: 8. CDR1 MDHEN and CDR2 SYDVKM come from the germline V gene. The CDR3 is CASSRTSGRAYGTDTQYF. The CDR3 DNA reads as TGTGCCAGCAGCCGGACTAGCGGGAGGGCCTATGGCACAGATACGCAGTATTTT.

The rearrangement uses TRBV6-1 and TRBJ1-1; D may be TRBD1 (5 bases). The CDR3 sequence is 13 residues long. In germline, CDR1 is MNHNS, CDR2 SASEGT. V lost 7 bases to trimming and J lost 4 bases, with 13 bases between them. The DNA for the CDR3 is TGTGCCAGCATCTTCAGCGGGGGCACTGAAGCTTTCTTT. This encodes CASIFSGGTEAFF.

This chain links TRBV14 with TRBJ2-2; D gene uncertain. The CDR3 covers 13 residues. The V and J ends lost 4 bases and 7 bases respectively, with 10 bases between them. The V gene's germline CDR1 is SGHDN and CDR2 FVKESK. Here the CDR3 DNA reads TGTGCCAGCAGCCCCCAGGCTGGCGGGGAGCTGTTTTTT. It translates to CASSPQAGGELFF.

The sample holds one count of this clone. The chain has TRBV6-4 and TRBJ2-1; 16 bases line up with TRBD2. Looked up from germline, CDR1 is MRHNA and CDR2 is SNTAGT. The CDR3 runs 15 residues. Trimming cost V 2 bases and J 12 bases; bases outside gene matches: 4. The CDR3 reads CASSDGTSGGAWQFF. The CDR3 DNA reads as TGTGCCAGCAGTGACGGGACTAGCGGGGGGGCTTGGCAGTTCTTC.

The chain has TRBV6-6 and TRBJ1-6; tentative D call: TRBD1 (5 bases). CDR3 size: 16 residues. The V gene's germline CDR1 is MNHNY and CDR2 SVGAGI (reference sequence). V lost 6 bases to trimming and J lost 0 bases, with 12 bases between them. CDR3 DNA sequence: TGTGCCAGCAGAGGGGCTCCCAGCTCCTATAATTCACCCCTCCACTTT. It yields the protein CASRGAPSSYNSPLHF.

The chain has TRBV19 and TRBJ1-6; perhaps TRBD1 as D (6 bases). Germline V gene lookup returns CDR1 LNHDA and CDR2 SQIVND (reference sequence). The V end was cut by 6 bases, the J end by 7 bases, with 13 bases between. The CDR3 runs to 14 residues. CDR3 sequence reads: CASSHSTGNSPLHF. The CDR3 nucleotides read TGTGCCAGTAGCCACTCCACAGGGAATTCACCCCTCCACTTT.

The J gene is TRBJ2-7, the V gene TRBV27; a weak D match, TRBD2 (5 bases). Per germline, CDR1 MNHEY and CDR2 SMNVEV (reference sequence). The CDR3 covers 12 residues. V was shortened by 2 bases and J by 9 bases, with 11 bases between the two germline ends. In nucleotides, the CDR3 is TGTGCCAGCAGTTTAAGCGGATCAGGGCAGTACTTC. This encodes CASSLSGSGQYF.